These T cell receptor beta chains were read from a single sample in a study of T-cell memory formation after mild COVID-19. TCRdb processed the 5' RACE reads anew with MiXCR; each CDR3 protein has one entry. Of roughly 600,000 distinct CDR3 sequences detected, about a sixth appear once; the ten largest clones hold around 12%. Sequencing was performed on PBMCs or a T cell subset sorted from them (not recorded which). All receptors come from an adult woman who had mild COVID-19 (a few samples of this study predate the infection). Cell type and time point are not known. CDR3s include the opening cysteine and the closing phenylalanine or tryptophan. A D gene is named only where the DNA matches it firmly. A clone size is listed for some rows: how often the clone was seen (once, few, many), or a class if it is expanded.

D gene: .
V gene: TRBV29-1
J gene: TRBJ2-7
clone size: .
CDR3 DNA: TGCAGCGTTGAAGATCGGGAGTTGGGGCGCTACGAGCAGTACTTC
CDR3 protein: CSVEDRELGRYEQYF

D gene: .
V gene: TRBV7-9
J gene: TRBJ2-2
clone size: few
CDR3 DNA: TGTGCCAGCAGCTTAGCCGGGTCGCGAACCGGGGAGCTGTTTTTT
CDR3 protein: CASSLAGSRTGELFF

D gene: .
V gene: TRBV7-6
J gene: TRBJ1-6
clone size: few
CDR3 DNA: TGTGCCAGCAGCCTCGCTCAGTGGTCACCCCTCCACTTT
CDR3 protein: CASSLAQWSPLHF

D gene: .
V gene: TRBV20-1
J gene: TRBJ2-7
clone size: .
CDR3 DNA: TGCAGTGCGAGGGCGGCGCAAAGGGGGCAGTACTTC
CDR3 protein: CSARAAQRGQYF

D gene: .
V gene: TRBV4-3
J gene: TRBJ2-2
clone size: .
CDR3 DNA: TGCGCCAGCAGCCGTTGGGGACTTAACACCGGGGAGCTGTTTTTT
CDR3 protein: CASSRWGLNTGELFF

D gene: TRBD1
V gene: TRBV19
J gene: TRBJ1-1
clone size: .
CDR3 DNA: TGTGCCAGTAGTGTATGGACAGGGATTTACATGAACACTGAAGCTTTCTTT
CDR3 protein: CASSVWTGIYMNTEAFF

D gene: TRBD2
V gene: TRBV12-3/TRBV12-4
J gene: TRBJ2-3
clone size: .
CDR3 DNA: TGTGCCAGCAGTCCCCAGCGGGAGAGCACAGATACGCAGTATTTT
CDR3 protein: CASSPQRESTDTQYF

D gene: TRBD2
V gene: TRBV27
J gene: TRBJ2-7
clone size: .
CDR3 DNA: TGTGCCAGCAGTTTAGGGGGACTAGCGGGAGACGAGCAGTACTTC
CDR3 protein: CASSLGGLAGDEQYF

D gene: TRBD2
V gene: TRBV20-1
J gene: TRBJ2-1
clone size: .
CDR3 DNA: TGCAGTGCTCGCCTAGCGGGGCCCTACAATGAGCAGTTCTTC
CDR3 protein: CSARLAGPYNEQFF

D gene: TRBD1
V gene: TRBV20-1
J gene: TRBJ2-5
clone size: .
CDR3 DNA: TGCAGTGCTGGCCCGACAGGGGGTTGGCAAGAGACCCAGTACTTC
CDR3 protein: CSAGPTGGWQETQYF

D gene: .
V gene: TRBV5-1
J gene: TRBJ1-2
clone size: .
CDR3 DNA: TGCGCCAGCAGCTATGACAGTCACTATGGCTACACCTTC
CDR3 protein: CASSYDSHYGYTF

D gene: .
V gene: TRBV14
J gene: TRBJ2-7
clone size: .
CDR3 DNA: TGTGCCAGCAGCCTTTGGGGGGACGAGCAGTACTTC
CDR3 protein: CASSLWGDEQYF

D gene: TRBD1
V gene: TRBV7-8
J gene: TRBJ1-1
clone size: few
CDR3 DNA: TGTGCCAGCAGCCCCCCGAAGGGGGCGAGGCCTGAAGCTTTCTTT
CDR3 protein: CASSPPKGARPEAFF

D gene: .
V gene: TRBV6-2/TRBV6-3
J gene: TRBJ2-7
clone size: .
CDR3 DNA: TGTGCCAGCAGTTACACAGGGAGCGAGCAGTACTTC
CDR3 protein: CASSYTGSEQYF

D gene: .
V gene: TRBV9
J gene: TRBJ2-2
clone size: .
CDR3 DNA: TGTGCCAGCAGCCCTGTGAACACCGGGGAGCTGTTTTTT
CDR3 protein: CASSPVNTGELFF

D gene: .
V gene: TRBV20-1
J gene: TRBJ2-5
clone size: .
CDR3 DNA: TGCAGTGCTAGAGAGGGGGGAGCTACGCTCCAAGAGACCCAGTACTTC
CDR3 protein: CSAREGGATLQETQYF

D gene: TRBD1
V gene: TRBV5-1
J gene: TRBJ2-1
clone size: .
CDR3 DNA: TGCGCCAGCAGCGTTGGACAGGGACCCCACAATGAGCAGTTCTTC
CDR3 protein: CASSVGQGPHNEQFF

D gene: .
V gene: TRBV9
J gene: TRBJ1-1
clone size: few
CDR3 DNA: TGTGCCAGCAGCGTAAACAGGGCGGGGACTGAAGCTTTCTTT
CDR3 protein: CASSVNRAGTEAFF

D gene: .
V gene: TRBV24-1
J gene: TRBJ1-2
clone size: few
CDR3 DNA: TGTGCCACCAGTGATTGGTCAGGGAACTATGGCTACACCTTC
CDR3 protein: CATSDWSGNYGYTF

D gene: TRBD2
V gene: TRBV9
J gene: TRBJ2-7
clone size: .
CDR3 DNA: TGTGCCAGCAGCCCAGATGGACTAGATTCCTCCTACGAGCAGTACTTC
CDR3 protein: CASSPDGLDSSYEQYF

D gene: .
V gene: TRBV6-5
J gene: TRBJ2-5
clone size: few
CDR3 DNA: TGTGCCAGCCGCAAAGGACAAGAGACCCAGTACTTC
CDR3 protein: CASRKGQETQYF

D gene: .
V gene: TRBV12-3/TRBV12-4
J gene: TRBJ2-5
clone size: .
CDR3 DNA: TGTGCCAGCAGTTTGTTCAGCCAGGCACAAGAGACCCAGTACTTC
CDR3 protein: CASSLFSQAQETQYF

D gene: TRBD1
V gene: TRBV29-1
J gene: TRBJ1-2
clone size: few
CDR3 DNA: TGCAGCGCTCCGGACGCCGGGACAGGGTATGGCTACACCTTC
CDR3 protein: CSAPDAGTGYGYTF

D gene: .
V gene: TRBV3-1
J gene: TRBJ2-7
clone size: .
CDR3 DNA: TGTGCCAGCAGCCAAGGTTACTACGAGCAGTACTTC
CDR3 protein: CASSQGYYEQYF

D gene: .
V gene: TRBV7-9
J gene: TRBJ2-5
clone size: .
CDR3 DNA: TGTGCCAGCAGCTTCTGGAGGCAGGAGGGGGAGACCCAGTACTTC
CDR3 protein: CASSFWRQEGETQYF

D gene: TRBD2
V gene: TRBV5-1
J gene: TRBJ2-5
clone size: few
CDR3 DNA: TGCGCCAGCAGCTCAGGGACTAGCGGGAGGCAGCAAGAGACCCAGTACTTC
CDR3 protein: CASSSGTSGRQQETQYF